A single sample gave rise to the 22 T cell receptor beta chains below, sequenced in a study of identical twins. TCRdb fed the 5' RACE reads into MiXCR, producing one record per CDR3 protein. Of 200,000 to 250,000 distinct CDR3 sequences in the sample, 10% to 15% were seen once. These sequences were also reported in another study, on yellow fever vaccine responses in identical twins.

Input material: memory (CD45RO+) T cells sorted from blood. The receptors here all came from a young woman in good health.

In this sample, this clonotype turned up a few times. The chain has TRBV5-4 and TRBJ2-3; D gene ambiguous. Trimming removed 3 bases from V and 3 bases from J, with 8 bases in between. The CDR3 runs 13 residues. From germline, CDR1 is SGHNT and CDR2 YYREEE (reference sequence). The CDR3 is CASSSYGTDTQYF. Written as DNA, the CDR3 is TGTGCCAGCAGCTCATATGGTACAGATACGCAGTATTTT.

Note on this clonotype: An end of the junction differs from the germline gene, which may be a read error. The V call is TRBV7-2, the J call TRBJ2-1, with D perhaps matching TRBD1 or TRBD2 (5 bases each). The germline CDR1 and CDR2 sequences are SGHTA and FQGNSA. The CDR3 spans 15 residues. The CDR3 DNA is TGTGCCAGCAGCTTAGTGGGGACCAACTACGATGAGCAGTTCTTC. This gives the protein CASSLVGTNYDEQFF.

The V gene is TRBV6-1, the J gene TRBJ1-5; TRBD1 might be the D (5 bases). Germline V gene lookup returns CDR1 MNHNS and CDR2 SASEGT. V was pared by 8 bases and J by 6 bases, with 14 bases between. This CDR3 spans 13 amino acids. The CDR3 loop reads CASCVRVGQPQHF. The CDR3 nucleotides are TGTGCCAGCTGTGTCAGGGTCGGTCAGCCCCAGCATTTT.

V gene TRBV30 combines with J gene TRBJ2-3; possible D gene TRBD2, 5 bases. Germline CDR1 GTSNPN, CDR2 SVGIG (reference sequence). The CDR3 is 13 amino acids. Trimming removed 7 bases from V and 9 bases from J, with 20 bases in between. CDR3 coding DNA: TGTGCCTTGGACTCGTCGCGGGCTGGCACGCAGTATTTT. As protein: CALDSSRAGTQYF.

The chain combines TRBV7-2 with TRBJ2-7; TRBD1 matches at 9 bases. CDR1 and CDR2 (germline): SGHTA, FQGNSA. Germline trimming cut 5 bases from V and 3 bases from J; bases unmatched to any gene: 5. This CDR3 region has 14 residues. The CDR3 sequence: CASSPRTGVYEQYF. The CDR3 nucleotides are TGTGCCAGCAGCCCTCGGACAGGGGTCTACGAGCAGTACTTC.

The V and J genes are TRBV27 and TRBJ2-7, with 7 bases fitting TRBD1. Germline loops: CDR1 MNHEY, CDR2 SMNVEV (reference sequence). This CDR3 is 15 amino acids long. Trimming cost V 5 bases and J 2 bases; bases outside gene matches: 9. This CDR3 is CASSHPGQPTYEQYF. The DNA for the CDR3 is TGTGCCAGCAGTCATCCGGGACAGCCGACCTACGAGCAGTACTTC.

This sequence joins TRBV11-2 and TRBJ1-6, with unresolved D. The length of the CDR3 is 16 residues. Trimming left V 1 base short and J 4 bases short, with 11 bases between. CDR1 and CDR2 (germline): SGHAT, FQNNGV. The CDR3 nucleotides are TGTGCCAGCAGCTTAGCTTCACGTGGATATAATTCACCCCTCCACTTT. Translating gives CASSLASRGYNSPLHF. Looking up the rest from reference TRBV11-2 and TRBJ1-6 gives the full variable domain: EAGVAQSPRYKIIEKRQSVAFWCNPISGHATLYWYQQILGQGPKLLIQFQNNGVVDDSQLPKDRFSAERLKGVDSTLKIQPAKLEDSAVYLCASSLASRGYNSPLHFGNGTRLTVT.

This clonotype was observed many times. The chain links TRBV12-3 or TRBV12-4 to TRBJ1-2; 11 bases are a match to TRBD1. The CDR3 is 16 residues long. V lost 5 bases and J lost 2; bases outside the gene matches: 7. CDR3 nucleotides: TGTGCCAGCAGTCCTTCCCGGGACAGGGGGAACTATGGCTACACCTTC. It specifies CASSPSRDRGNYGYTF.

V and J are TRBV20-1 and TRBJ2-2; possibly TRBD2 for D (5 bases). With 6 bases removed from V and 1 base from J, the gap between germline ends came to 12 bases. Germline V gene data show CDR1 as DFQATT and CDR2 as SNEGSKA (reference sequence). This CDR3 region has 14 residues. The CDR3 spells CSAKGAKNTGELFF. In nucleotides, the CDR3 is TGCAGTGCCAAGGGAGCGAAGAACACCGGGGAGCTGTTTTTT.

The V call is TRBV5-1, the J call TRBJ1-5, with D perhaps matching TRBD1 (6 bases). The CDR3 extends over 16 amino acids. The germline gives CDR1 SGHRS, CDR2 YFSETQ. The V and J ends lost 0 bases and 7 bases respectively, with 17 bases between them. The CDR3 DNA is TGCGCCAGCAGCTTGGACGCGGGGGCGATAGGACAGCCCCAGCATTTT. This translates into CASSLDAGAIGQPQHF.

This clonotype turned up a few times. J is TRBJ1-5 and V is TRBV12-3 or TRBV12-4; no reliable D call. The CDR3 totals 14 residues. V was clipped by 6 bases and J by 6 bases, with 15 bases between them. The CDR3 here is CASSMAGLGQPQHF. The CDR3 nucleotides are TGTGCCAGCAGCATGGCGGGGTTGGGTCAGCCCCAGCATTTT.

This rearrangement joins TRBV11-2 to TRBJ1-6; D is undetermined. Germline V CDR1 and CDR2: SGHAT, FQNNGV. The CDR3 loop spans 14 amino acids. The V gene lost 3 bases and the J gene lost 7 bases, with 10 bases spanning the gap. The CDR3 spells CASSFEGTNSPLHF. The CDR3 DNA sequence: TGTGCCAGCAGCTTCGAGGGAACGAATTCACCCCTCCACTTT.

The sample holds many counts of this clonotype. The J gene is TRBJ2-4, the V gene TRBV20-1; 8 bases line up with TRBD1. The germline V gene encodes CDR1 DFQATT and CDR2 SNEGSKA (reference sequence). After removal of 6 bases from V and 8 bases from J, the junction contained 9 bases not matched to a gene. The CDR3 extends over 13 amino acids. The CDR3 DNA is TGCAGTGCCCCCCAGGGGGCAACGGACATTCAGTACTTC. As protein: CSAPQGATDIQYF.

This clonotype was recorded many times. Here the CDR3 DNA reads TGTGCCAGCAGTTTAAGGGGATTTGATCTCACAGATACGCAGTATTTT. Its translation: CASSLRGFDLTDTQYF. The V call is TRBV12-3 or TRBV12-4, the J call TRBJ2-3; D perhaps matches TRBD1 (5 bases). The V gene lost 2 bases and the J gene lost 2 bases, with 14 bases spanning the gap. The CDR3 totals 16 residues.

CDR3 region: CASSERPETQYF. The CDR3 DNA sequence: TGTGCCAGCAGTGAACGGCCAGAGACCCAGTACTTC. V gene TRBV2 combines with J gene TRBJ2-5; D unclear. CDR1 is SNHLY, CDR2 FYNNEI, per germline. Trimming cost V 2 bases and J 4 bases, with 5 bases left between them. CDR3 length: 12 amino acids.

This clonotype has only a few counts. This rearrangement joins TRBV29-1 to TRBJ2-1; D may be TRBD1 (5 bases). The CDR3 loop spans 12 amino acids. V was trimmed by 7 bases and J by 9 bases, leaving 16 bases between them. Per the germline V gene, CDR1 is SQVTM and CDR2 is ANQGSEA. The CDR3 spells CSAGAGVSEQFF. The CDR3 nucleotides are TGCAGCGCTGGGGCTGGCGTTTCTGAGCAGTTCTTC.

This clonotype was observed a few times. J is TRBJ2-7 and V is TRBV10-1; D may be TRBD2 (12 bases). Deletions cut 5 bases from V and 0 bases from J, with 26 bases between. Germline V gives CDR1 WNHNN, CDR2 SYGVQD (reference sequence). This CDR3 region has 19 residues. CDR3 protein: CASSPGTGGLAGLSYEQYF. For the CDR3, the DNA is TGCGCCAGCAGTCCCGGGACAGGGGGACTAGCGGGTCTCTCCTACGAGCAGTACTTC.

This clonotype has only a few counts. The chain joins TRBV10-3 to TRBJ2-2, with 8 bases fitting TRBD2. The CDR3 loop spans 15 amino acids. V was clipped by 4 bases and J by 3 bases; unmatched bases: 4. Germline V CDR1 and CDR2: ENHRY, SYGVKD. CDR3 sequence: CAISAAGGDTGELFF. DNA of the CDR3: TGTGCCATCAGTGCGGCGGGGGGCGACACCGGGGAGCTGTTTTTT.

V and J are TRBV6-1 and TRBJ1-5, with no clear D. Germline loops: CDR1 MNHNS, CDR2 SASEGT. Trimming shortened V by 5 bases and J by 5 bases, and 16 bases separated the two germline ends. This CDR3 has 15 residues. CDR3 sequence: CASSPSARRDQPQHF. CDR3 nucleotides: TGTGCCAGCAGTCCGTCGGCTCGCCGCGATCAGCCCCAGCATTTT.

The CDR3 protein is CASGPALGQHNEQFF. CDR3 in DNA: TGTGCTAGTGGTCCTGCGTTGGGACAGCACAATGAGCAGTTCTTC. The rearrangement links TRBV12-5 to TRBJ2-1; 7 bases line up with TRBD1. This CDR3 spans 15 amino acids. V lost 5 bases, J lost 5 bases, and 9 bases stayed unmatched. Germline-derived CDR1 and CDR2 are LGHNT and FRNRAP. The full variable domain, rest sourced from reference TRBV12-5 and TRBJ2-1, is DARVTQTPRHKVTEMGQEVTMRCQPILGHNTVFWYRQTMMQGLELLAYFRNRAPLDDSGMPKDRFSAEMPDATLATLKIQPSEPRDSAVYFCASGPALGQHNEQFFGPGTRLTVL.

V gene TRBV20-1 combines with J gene TRBJ2-3; D is undetermined. This CDR3 spans 14 amino acids. Looked up from germline, CDR1 is DFQATT and CDR2 is SNEGSKA (reference sequence). V was clipped by 0 bases and J by 6 bases, with 13 bases between them. The CDR3 here is CSAREGSVADTQYF. The CDR3 DNA is TGCAGTGCTAGAGAGGGGTCTGTGGCCGATACGCAGTATTTT.

V and J are TRBV6-5 and TRBJ2-3; weak D call: TRBD1 (6 bases). Germline-derived CDR1 and CDR2 are MNHEY and SVGAGI. The V gene lost 0 bases and the J gene lost 3 bases, with 10 bases spanning the gap. CDR3 length: 15 amino acids. CDR3 in amino acids: CASSYSQGGTDTQYF. The CDR3 DNA follows: TGTGCCAGCAGTTACTCACAGGGTGGGACAGATACGCAGTATTTT.